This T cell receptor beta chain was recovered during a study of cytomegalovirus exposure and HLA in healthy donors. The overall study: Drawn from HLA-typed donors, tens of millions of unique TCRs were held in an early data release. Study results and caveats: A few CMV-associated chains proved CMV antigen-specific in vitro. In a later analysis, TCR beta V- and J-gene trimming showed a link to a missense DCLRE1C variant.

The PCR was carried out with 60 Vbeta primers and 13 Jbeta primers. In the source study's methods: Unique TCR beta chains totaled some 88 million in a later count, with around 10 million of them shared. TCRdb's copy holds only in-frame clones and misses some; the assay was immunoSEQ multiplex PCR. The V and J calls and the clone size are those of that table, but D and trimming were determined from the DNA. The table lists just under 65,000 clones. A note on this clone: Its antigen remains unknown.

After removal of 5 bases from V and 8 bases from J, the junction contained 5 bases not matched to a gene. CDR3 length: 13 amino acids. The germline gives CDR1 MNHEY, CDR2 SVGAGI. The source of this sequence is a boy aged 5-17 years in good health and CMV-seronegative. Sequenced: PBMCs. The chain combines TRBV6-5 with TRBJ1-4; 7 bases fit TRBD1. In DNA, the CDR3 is TGTGCCAGCAGTGGCGGGACAGCCGAAAAACTGTTTTTT. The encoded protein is CASSGGTAEKLFF.